A selection of T cell receptor beta chains follows, all from one sample in a study of regulatory T cells in long-lasting Graves disease. MiXCR, run by TCRdb on the multiplex PCR reads, gives a single entry per CDR3 protein. This sample has roughly 320,000 distinct CDR3 sequences, with over 15% found just once. The same specimen was also included in a second study, on T cells in Graves' hyperthyroidism and ophthalmopathy.

Here the sequenced sample was peripheral blood mononuclear cells (PBMCs), taken at new diagnosis, from a patient treated with antithyroid drugs. Receptors originate from a man aged 40-50 years with Graves disease. CDR3s include the opening cysteine and the closing phenylalanine or tryptophan. Fields, in order: clone size, J gene, D gene, V gene, CDR3 protein. D genes are given only for firm matches. Clone size appears in some rows only: once, few, many, or a class for an expanded clone.

clone_size: many; j_call: TRBJ2-3; d_call: TRBD1; v_call: TRBV5-1; cdr3_aa: CASSLAPQDRGTDTQYF
clone_size: many; j_call: TRBJ1-4; d_call: TRBD1; v_call: TRBV9; cdr3_aa: CASSTNRGPNEKLFF
clone_size: few; j_call: TRBJ2-3; d_call: -; v_call: TRBV4-1; cdr3_aa: CASSRPKGRAEGHYTQYF
clone_size: few; j_call: TRBJ1-5; d_call: -; v_call: TRBV27; cdr3_aa: CASSLSKIRGSNQPQHF
clone_size: few; j_call: TRBJ1-3; d_call: TRBD1; v_call: TRBV6-1; cdr3_aa: CASTDRGRNTIYF
clone_size: -; j_call: TRBJ2-2; d_call: -; v_call: TRBV2; cdr3_aa: CASKVNSSPGELFF
clone_size: once; j_call: TRBJ1-1; d_call: TRBD1; v_call: TRBV3-1; cdr3_aa: CASSAGDRRNTEAFF
clone_size: many; j_call: TRBJ2-5; d_call: TRBD1; v_call: TRBV18; cdr3_aa: CASSRDREETQYF
clone_size: many; j_call: TRBJ1-5; d_call: TRBD1; v_call: TRBV3-1; cdr3_aa: CASSQDMTGYQPQHF
clone_size: -; j_call: TRBJ1-6; d_call: TRBD1; v_call: TRBV10-3; cdr3_aa: CATWPGQGNSPLHF
clone_size: many; j_call: TRBJ1-6; d_call: TRBD1; v_call: TRBV2; cdr3_aa: CASRREDRGGSPLHF
clone_size: many; j_call: TRBJ2-1; d_call: TRBD2; v_call: TRBV7-6; cdr3_aa: CASSPLFSGGANEQFF